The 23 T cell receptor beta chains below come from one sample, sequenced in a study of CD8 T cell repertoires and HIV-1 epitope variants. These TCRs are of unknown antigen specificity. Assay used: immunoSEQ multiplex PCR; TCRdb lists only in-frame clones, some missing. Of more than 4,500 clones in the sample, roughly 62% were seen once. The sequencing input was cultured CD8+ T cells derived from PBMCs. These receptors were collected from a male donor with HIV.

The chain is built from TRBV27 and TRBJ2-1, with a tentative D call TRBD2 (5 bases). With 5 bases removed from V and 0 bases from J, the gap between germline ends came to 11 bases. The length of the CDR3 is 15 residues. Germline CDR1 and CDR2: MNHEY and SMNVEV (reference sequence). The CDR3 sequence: CASSPSGSSYNEQFF. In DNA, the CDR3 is TGTGCCAGCAGTCCGAGCGGTAGCTCCTACAATGAGCAGTTCTTC.

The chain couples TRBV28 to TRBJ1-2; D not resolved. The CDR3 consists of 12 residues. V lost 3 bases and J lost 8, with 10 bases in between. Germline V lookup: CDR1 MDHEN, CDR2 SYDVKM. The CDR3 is CASSFETTGYTF. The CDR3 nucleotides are TGTGCCAGCAGTTTTGAGACGACGGGCTACACCTTC.

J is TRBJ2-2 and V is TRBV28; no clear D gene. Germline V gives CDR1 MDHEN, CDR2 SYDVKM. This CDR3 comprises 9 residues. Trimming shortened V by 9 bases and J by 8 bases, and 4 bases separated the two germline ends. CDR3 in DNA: TGTGCCAGAGGGGGGGAGCTGTTTTTT. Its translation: CARGGELFF.

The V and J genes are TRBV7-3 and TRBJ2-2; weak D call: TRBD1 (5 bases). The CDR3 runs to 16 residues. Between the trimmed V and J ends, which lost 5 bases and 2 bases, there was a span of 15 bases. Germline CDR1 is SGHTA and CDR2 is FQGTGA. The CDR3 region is CASSPIRTPNTGELFF. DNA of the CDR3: TGTGCCAGCAGCCCTATTCGGACACCTAACACCGGGGAGCTGTTTTTT.

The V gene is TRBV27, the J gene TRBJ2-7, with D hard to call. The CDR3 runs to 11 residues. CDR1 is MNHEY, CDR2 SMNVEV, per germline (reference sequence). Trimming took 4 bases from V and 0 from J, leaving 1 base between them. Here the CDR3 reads CASSSSYEQYF. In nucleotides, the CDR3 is TGTGCCAGCAGTTCCTCCTACGAGCAGTACTTC.

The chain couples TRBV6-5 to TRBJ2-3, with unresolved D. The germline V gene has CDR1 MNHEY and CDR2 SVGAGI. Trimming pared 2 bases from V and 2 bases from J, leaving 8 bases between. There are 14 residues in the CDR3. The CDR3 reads CASSYETPTDTQYF. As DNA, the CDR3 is TGTGCCAGCAGTTACGAAACCCCCACAGATACGCAGTATTTT.

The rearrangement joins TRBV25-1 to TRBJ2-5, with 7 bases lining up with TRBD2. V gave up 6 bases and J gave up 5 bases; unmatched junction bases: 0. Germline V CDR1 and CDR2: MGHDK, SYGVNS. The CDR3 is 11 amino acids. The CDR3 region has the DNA TGTGCCAGCAGGGGAGGGGAGACCCAGTACTTC. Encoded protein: CASRGGETQYF.

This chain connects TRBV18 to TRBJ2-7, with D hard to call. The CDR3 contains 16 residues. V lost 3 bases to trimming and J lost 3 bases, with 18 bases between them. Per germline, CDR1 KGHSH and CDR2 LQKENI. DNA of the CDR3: TGTGCCAGCTCACCCGCCTTCGGGTCAGAATACTACGAGCAGTACTTC. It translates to CASSPAFGSEYYEQYF. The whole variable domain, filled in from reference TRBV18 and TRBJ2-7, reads NAGVMQNPRHLVRRRGQEARLRCSPMKGHSHVYWYRQLPEEGLKFMVYLQKENIIDESGMPKERFSAEFPKEGPSILRIQQVVRGDSAAYFCASSPAFGSEYYEQYFGPGTRLTVT.

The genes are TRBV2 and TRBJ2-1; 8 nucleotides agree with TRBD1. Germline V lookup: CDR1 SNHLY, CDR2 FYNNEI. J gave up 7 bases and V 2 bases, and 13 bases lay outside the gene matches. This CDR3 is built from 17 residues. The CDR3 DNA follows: TGTGCCAGCAGTGAACCCAAGGACAGGGTGGTTGGGAATGAGCAGTTCTTC. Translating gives CASSEPKDRVVGNEQFF.

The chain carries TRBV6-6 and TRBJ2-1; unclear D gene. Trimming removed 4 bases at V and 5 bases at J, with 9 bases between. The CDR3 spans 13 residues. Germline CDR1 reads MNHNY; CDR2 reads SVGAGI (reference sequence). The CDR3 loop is CASSSPPDNEQFF. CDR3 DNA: TGTGCCAGCAGTTCCCCCCCAGACAATGAGCAGTTCTTC.

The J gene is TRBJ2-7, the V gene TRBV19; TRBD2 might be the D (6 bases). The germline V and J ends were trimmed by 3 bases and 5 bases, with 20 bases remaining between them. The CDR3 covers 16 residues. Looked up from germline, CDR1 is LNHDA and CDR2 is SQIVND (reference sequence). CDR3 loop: CASSIQASATPHEQYF. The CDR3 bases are TGTGCCAGTAGTATCCAGGCTAGCGCAACCCCTCACGAGCAGTACTTC. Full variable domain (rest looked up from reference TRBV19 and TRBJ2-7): DGGITQSPKYLFRKEGQNVTLSCEQNLNHDAMYWYRQDPGQGLRLIYYSQIVNDFQKGDIAEGYSVSREKKESFPLTVTSAQKNPTAFYLCASSIQASATPHEQYFGPGTRLTVT.

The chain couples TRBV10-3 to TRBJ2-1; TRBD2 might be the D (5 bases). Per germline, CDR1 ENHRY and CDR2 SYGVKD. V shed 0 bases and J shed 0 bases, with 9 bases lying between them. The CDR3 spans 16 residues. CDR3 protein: CAISESMAGSYNEQFF. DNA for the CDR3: TGTGCCATCAGTGAGTCGATGGCGGGCTCCTACAATGAGCAGTTCTTC.

CDR3 in DNA: TGTGCCAGCAGTTTACGGGCCCCGGGATACACCGGGGAGCTGTTTTTT. Its translation: CASSLRAPGYTGELFF. The rearrangement uses TRBV27 and TRBJ2-2; tentative D call: TRBD2 (5 bases). The CDR3 spans 16 residues. V lost 2 bases to trimming and J lost 3 bases, with 13 bases between them. Germline values: CDR1 MNHEY, CDR2 SMNVEV (reference sequence).

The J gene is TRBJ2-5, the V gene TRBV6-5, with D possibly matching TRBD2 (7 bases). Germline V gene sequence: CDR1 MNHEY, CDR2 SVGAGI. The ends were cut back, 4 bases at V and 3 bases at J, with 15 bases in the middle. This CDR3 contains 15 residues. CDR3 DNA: TGTGCCAGCAGTTCTGGGAGGGGGAGGGAAGAGACCCAGTACTTC. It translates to CASSSGRGREETQYF.

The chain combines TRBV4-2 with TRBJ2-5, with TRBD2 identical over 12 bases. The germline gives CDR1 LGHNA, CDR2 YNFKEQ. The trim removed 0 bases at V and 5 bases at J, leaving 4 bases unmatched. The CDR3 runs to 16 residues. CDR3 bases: TGTGCCAGCAGCCAAGATCTAGCGGGGGGGCAGGAGACCCAGTACTTC. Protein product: CASSQDLAGGQETQYF.

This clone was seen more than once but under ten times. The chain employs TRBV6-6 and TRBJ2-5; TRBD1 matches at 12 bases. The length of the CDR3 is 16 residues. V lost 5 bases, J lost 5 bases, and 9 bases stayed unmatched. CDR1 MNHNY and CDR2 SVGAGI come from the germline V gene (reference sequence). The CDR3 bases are TGTGCCAGCAGTCAGGGACAGGGGGCGTTTTCCGAGACCCAGTACTTC. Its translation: CASSQGQGAFSETQYF.

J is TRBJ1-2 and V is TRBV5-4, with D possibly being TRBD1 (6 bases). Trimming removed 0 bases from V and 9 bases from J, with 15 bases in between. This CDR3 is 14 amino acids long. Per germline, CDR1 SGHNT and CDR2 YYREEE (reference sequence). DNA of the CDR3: TGTGCCAGCAGCTTGGGGCAGGGGCTGATACGCTACACCTTC. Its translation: CASSLGQGLIRYTF.

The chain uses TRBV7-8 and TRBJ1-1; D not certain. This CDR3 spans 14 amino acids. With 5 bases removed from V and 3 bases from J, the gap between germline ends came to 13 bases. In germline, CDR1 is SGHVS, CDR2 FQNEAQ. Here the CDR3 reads CASSPGRWDTEAFF. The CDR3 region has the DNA TGTGCCAGCAGCCCGGGCCGATGGGACACTGAAGCTTTCTTT. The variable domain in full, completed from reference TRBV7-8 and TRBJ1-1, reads GAGVSQSPRYKVAKRGQDVALRCDPISGHVSLFWYQQALGQGPEFLTYFQNEAQLDKSGLPSDRFFAERPEGSVSTLKIQRTQQEDSAVYLCASSPGRWDTEAFFGQGTRLTVV.

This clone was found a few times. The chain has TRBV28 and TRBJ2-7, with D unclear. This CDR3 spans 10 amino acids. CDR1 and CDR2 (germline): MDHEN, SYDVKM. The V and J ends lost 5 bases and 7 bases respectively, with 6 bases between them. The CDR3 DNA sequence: TGTGCCAGCAGTAATGGGGAGCAGTACTTC. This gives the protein CASSNGEQYF.

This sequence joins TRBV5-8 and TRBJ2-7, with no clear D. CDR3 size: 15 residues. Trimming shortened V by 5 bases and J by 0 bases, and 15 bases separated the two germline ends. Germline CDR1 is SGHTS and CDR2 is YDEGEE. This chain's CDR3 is CASSSQSPSSYEQYF. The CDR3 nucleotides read TGTGCCAGCAGTTCACAGAGCCCCAGCTCCTACGAGCAGTACTTC.

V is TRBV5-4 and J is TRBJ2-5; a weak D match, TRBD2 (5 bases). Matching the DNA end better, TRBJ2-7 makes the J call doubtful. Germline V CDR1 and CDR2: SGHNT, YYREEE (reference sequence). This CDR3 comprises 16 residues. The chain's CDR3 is CASSPYSPGVGYEQYF. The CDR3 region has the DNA TGTGCCAGCAGCCCCTACTCCCCCGGGGTCGGCTACGAGCAGTACTTC.

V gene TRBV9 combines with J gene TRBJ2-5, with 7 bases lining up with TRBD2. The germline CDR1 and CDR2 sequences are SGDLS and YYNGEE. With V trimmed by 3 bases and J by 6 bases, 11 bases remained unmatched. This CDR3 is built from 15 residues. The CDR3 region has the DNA TGTGCCAGCAGCGGCCGGGACTATGAGCGGCAGACCCAGTACTTC. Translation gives CASSGRDYERQTQYF.

The CDR3, as DNA: TGTGCCAGCAGCTTAGGACAGAGTAACTATGGCTACACCTTC. It encodes CASSLGQSNYGYTF. This chain joins TRBV5-6 and TRBJ1-2, with a weak D call TRBD1 (6 bases). V lost 2 bases and J 1 base, leaving 9 bases between the germline ends. This CDR3 region has 14 residues. Germline V gene data show CDR1 as SGHDT and CDR2 as YYEEEE. The whole variable domain, remainder taken from reference TRBV5-6 and TRBJ1-2, is DAGVTQSPTHLIKTRGQQVTLRCSPKSGHDTVSWYQQALGQGPQFIFQYYEEEERQRGNFPDRFSGHQFPNYSSELNVNALLLGDSALYLCASSLGQSNYGYTFGSGTRLTVV.